This T cell receptor (beta chain) was obtained from a study of blood T cell repertoires in COVID-19. The V gene lost 4 bases and the J gene lost 1 base, with 9 bases spanning the gap. The CDR3 consists of 14 residues. Germline lookup yields CDR1 LGHNA and CDR2 YSLEER. Comment on this clone: Other DNA variants within this sample encode the same CDR3.

Authors' processing steps: Amplification of reference gene primers provided the estimated nucleated cell counts. Profiling relied on immunoSEQ multiplex PCR, and the TCRdb table lists in-frame clones only, not all of them. V, J and clone size are taken as reported in that table, and D and trimming were inferred from the DNA itself. The sample includes hundreds of thousands of clones, nearly 90% of them seen just once. Cohort placement rested on clinical history that participants reported themselves. The recovered donors of Cohort 3 showed two negative PCRs, clearance, or symptom resolution. The sample was PBMCs or T cells enriched from blood (not recorded which). The receptor's source is a woman between 25 and 40 years old who had recovered from COVID-19. This chain joins TRBV4-3 and TRBJ2-3; a possible D gene is TRBD2 (5 bases). The CDR3 sequence: CASSPRGGTDTQYF. DNA of the CDR3: TGCGCCAGCAGCCCTCGGGGTGGCACAGATACGCAGTATTTT.